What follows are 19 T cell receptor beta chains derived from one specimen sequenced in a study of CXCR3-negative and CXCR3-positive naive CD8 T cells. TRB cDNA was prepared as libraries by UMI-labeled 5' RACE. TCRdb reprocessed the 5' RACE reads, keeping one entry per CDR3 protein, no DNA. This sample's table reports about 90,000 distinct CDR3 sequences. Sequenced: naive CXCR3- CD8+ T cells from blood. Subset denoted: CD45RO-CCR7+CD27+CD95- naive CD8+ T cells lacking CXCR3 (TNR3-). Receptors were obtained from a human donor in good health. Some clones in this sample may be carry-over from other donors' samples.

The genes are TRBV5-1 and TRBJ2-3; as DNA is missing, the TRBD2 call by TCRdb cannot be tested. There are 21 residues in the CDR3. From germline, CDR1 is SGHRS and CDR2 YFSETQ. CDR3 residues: CASRNGSSGGYFGASTDTQYF.

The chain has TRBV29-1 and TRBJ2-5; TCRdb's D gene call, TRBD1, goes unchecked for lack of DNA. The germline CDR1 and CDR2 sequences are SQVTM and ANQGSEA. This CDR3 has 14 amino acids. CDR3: CSVEEVGHGETQYF.

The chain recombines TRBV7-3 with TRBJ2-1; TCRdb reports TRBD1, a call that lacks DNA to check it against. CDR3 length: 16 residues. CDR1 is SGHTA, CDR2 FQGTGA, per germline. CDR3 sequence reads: CASSLIPAESYNEQFF.

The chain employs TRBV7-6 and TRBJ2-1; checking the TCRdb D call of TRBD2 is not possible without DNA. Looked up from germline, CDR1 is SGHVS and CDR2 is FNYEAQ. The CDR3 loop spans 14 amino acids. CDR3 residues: CASSLGTSGNEQFF.

CDR3 sequence: CASSPGAGSSYEQYF. The chain carries TRBV4-3 and TRBJ2-7; no DNA is available, so the TRBD1 call from TCRdb remains unchecked. The CDR3 has 15 residues. Germline V lookup: CDR1 LGHNA, CDR2 YSLEER.

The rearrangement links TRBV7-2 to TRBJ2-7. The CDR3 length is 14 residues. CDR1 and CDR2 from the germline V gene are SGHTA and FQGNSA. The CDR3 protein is CASSFDPGSYEQYF.

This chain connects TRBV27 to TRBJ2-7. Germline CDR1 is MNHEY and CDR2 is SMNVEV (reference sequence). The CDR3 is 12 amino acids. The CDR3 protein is CASGPISYEQYF.

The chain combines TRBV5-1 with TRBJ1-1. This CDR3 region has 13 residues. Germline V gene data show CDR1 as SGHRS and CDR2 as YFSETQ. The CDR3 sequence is CASTFTANTEAFF.

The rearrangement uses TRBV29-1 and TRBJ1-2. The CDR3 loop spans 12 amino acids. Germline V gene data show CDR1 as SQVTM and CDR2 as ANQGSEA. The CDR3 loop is CSVEGRPYGYTF.

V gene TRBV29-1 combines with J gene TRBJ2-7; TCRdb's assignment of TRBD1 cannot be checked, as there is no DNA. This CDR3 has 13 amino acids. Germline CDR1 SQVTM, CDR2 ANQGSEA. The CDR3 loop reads CSVRFRDSYEQYF.

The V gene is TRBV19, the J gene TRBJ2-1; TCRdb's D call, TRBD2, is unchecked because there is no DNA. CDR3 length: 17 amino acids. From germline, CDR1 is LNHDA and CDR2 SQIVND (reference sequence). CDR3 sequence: CASSILSGGTAYNEQFF. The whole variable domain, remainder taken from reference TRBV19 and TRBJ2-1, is DGGITQSPKYLFRKEGQNVTLSCEQNLNHDAMYWYRQDPGQGLRLIYYSQIVNDFQKGDIAEGYSVSREKKESFPLTVTSAQKNPTAFYLCASSILSGGTAYNEQFFGPGTRLTVL.

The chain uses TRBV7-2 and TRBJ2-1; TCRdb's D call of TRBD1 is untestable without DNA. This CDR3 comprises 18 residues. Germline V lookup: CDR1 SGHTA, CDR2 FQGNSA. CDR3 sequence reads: CASSLVGTGTGPTYEQYF. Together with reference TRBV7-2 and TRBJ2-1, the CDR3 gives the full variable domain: GAGVSQSPSNKVTEKGKDVELRCDPISGHTALYWYRQSLGQGLEFLIYFQGNSAPDKSGLPSDRFSAERTGGSVSTLTIQRTQQEDSAVYLCASSLVGTGTGPTYEQYFGPGTRLTVL.

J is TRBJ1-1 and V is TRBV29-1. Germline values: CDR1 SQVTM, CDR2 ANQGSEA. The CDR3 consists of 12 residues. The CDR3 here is CSVEDYGTEAFF.

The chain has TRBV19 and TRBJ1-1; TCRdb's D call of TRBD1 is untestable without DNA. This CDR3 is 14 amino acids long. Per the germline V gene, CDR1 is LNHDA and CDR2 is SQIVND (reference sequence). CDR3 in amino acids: CASSRATGVTEAFF.

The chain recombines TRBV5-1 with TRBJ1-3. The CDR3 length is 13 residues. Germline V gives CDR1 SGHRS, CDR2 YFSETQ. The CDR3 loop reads CASSFDSGNTIYF.

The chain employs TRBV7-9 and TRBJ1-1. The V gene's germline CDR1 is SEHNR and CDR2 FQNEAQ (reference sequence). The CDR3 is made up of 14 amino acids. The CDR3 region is CASSPKVVGTEAFF.

This chain's CDR3 is CASSSGTSGRDEQFF. The chain joins TRBV5-1 to TRBJ2-1; TCRdb's D call of TRBD2 is untestable without DNA. This CDR3 is 15 amino acids long. Germline assignment: CDR1 SGHRS and CDR2 YFSETQ.

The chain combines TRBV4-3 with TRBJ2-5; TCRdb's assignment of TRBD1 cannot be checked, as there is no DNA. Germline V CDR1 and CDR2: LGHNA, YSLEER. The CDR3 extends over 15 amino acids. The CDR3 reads CASSQDRGRRETQYF.

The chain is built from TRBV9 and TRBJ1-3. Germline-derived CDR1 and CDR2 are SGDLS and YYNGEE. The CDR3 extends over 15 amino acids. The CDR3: CASSAIIGLGNTIYF.